Below, 4 T cell receptor beta chains from the same sample are listed, as sequenced in a study of T cell responses to AZD1222 COVID-19 vaccine. Measured with immunoSEQ multiplex PCR; TCRdb has only the in-frame clones, and not every one. Of around 160,000 clones detected, around 91% appear once; the ten largest clones hold around 5.5%. The specimen was peripheral blood, collected on day 0 of AZD1222 vaccination. These receptors originate from an adult in good health.

This sequence joins TRBV7-2 and TRBJ1-5; a possible D gene is TRBD1 (6 bases). This CDR3 contains 18 residues. Trimming cost V 5 bases and J 0 bases, with 20 bases left between them. Germline CDR1 and CDR2: SGHTA and FQGNSA. The chain's CDR3 is CASSDVGKGGYSNQPQHF. Here the CDR3 DNA reads TGTGCCAGCAGCGATGTGGGGAAAGGGGGTTATAGCAATCAGCCCCAGCATTTT.

The rearrangement links TRBV5-5 to TRBJ1-2, with D possibly matching TRBD1 (6 bases). V lost 2 bases to trimming and J lost 5 bases, with 13 bases between them. The CDR3 length is 14 residues. Germline lookup yields CDR1 SGHKS and CDR2 YYEKEE (reference sequence). CDR3 coding DNA: TGTGCCAGCAGCTTAGTAGACAGGCGGTATGGCTACACCTTC. It specifies CASSLVDRRYGYTF.

The rearrangement uses TRBV7-6 and TRBJ1-4; tentative D call: TRBD1 (6 bases). Deletions cut 3 bases from V and 8 bases from J, with 19 bases between. The germline gives CDR1 SGHVS, CDR2 FNYEAQ. The CDR3 extends over 16 amino acids. The chain's CDR3 is CASSLALEHRAEKLFF. In nucleotides, the CDR3 is TGTGCCAGCAGCTTGGCCTTGGAGCACAGGGCGGAAAAACTGTTTTTT.

The chain is built from TRBV7-9 and TRBJ2-2, with TRBD2 matching 8 bases. Germline trimming cut 0 bases from V and 3 bases from J; bases unmatched to any gene: 3. Germline V gene data show CDR1 as SEHNR and CDR2 as FQNEAQ (reference sequence). This CDR3 comprises 16 residues. The CDR3 nucleotides are TGTGCCAGCAGCTTAGCGCGGGGGGCGGACACCGGGGAGCTGTTTTTT. This codes for CASSLARGADTGELFF.